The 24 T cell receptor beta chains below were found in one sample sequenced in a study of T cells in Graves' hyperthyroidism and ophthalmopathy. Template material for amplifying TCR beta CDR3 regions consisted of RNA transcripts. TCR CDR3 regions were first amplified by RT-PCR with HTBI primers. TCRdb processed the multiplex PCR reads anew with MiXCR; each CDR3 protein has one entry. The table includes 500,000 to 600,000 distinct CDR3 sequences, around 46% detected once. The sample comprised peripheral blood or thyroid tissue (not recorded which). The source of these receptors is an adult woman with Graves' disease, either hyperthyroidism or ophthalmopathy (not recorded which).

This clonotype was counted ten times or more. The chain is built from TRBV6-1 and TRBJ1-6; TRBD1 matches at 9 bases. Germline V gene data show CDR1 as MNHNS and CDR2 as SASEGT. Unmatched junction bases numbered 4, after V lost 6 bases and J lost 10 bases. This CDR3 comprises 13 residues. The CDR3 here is CASRTDRGSPLHF. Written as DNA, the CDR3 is TGTGCCAGCAGGACCGACAGGGGGTCACCCCTCCACTTT.

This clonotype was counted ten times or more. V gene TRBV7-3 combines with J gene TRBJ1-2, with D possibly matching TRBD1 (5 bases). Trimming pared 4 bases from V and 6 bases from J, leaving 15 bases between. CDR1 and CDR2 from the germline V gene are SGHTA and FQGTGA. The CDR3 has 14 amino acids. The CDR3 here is CASSSGGERNGYTF. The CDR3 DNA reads TGTGCCAGCAGCTCCGGGGGGGAGCGAAATGGCTACACCTTC.

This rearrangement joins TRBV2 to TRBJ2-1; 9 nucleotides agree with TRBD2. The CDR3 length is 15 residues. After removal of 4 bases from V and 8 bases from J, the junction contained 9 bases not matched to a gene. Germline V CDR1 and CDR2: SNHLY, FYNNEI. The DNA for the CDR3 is TGTGCCAGCAGTGCTAATAGCGGGAGTATGCATGAGCAGTTCTTC. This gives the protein CASSANSGSMHEQFF.

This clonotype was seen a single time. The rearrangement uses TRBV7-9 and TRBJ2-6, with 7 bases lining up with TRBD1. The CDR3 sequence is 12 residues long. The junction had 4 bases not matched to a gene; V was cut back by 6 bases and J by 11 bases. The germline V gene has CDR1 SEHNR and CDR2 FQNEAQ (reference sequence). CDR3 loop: CASRRGTDVLTF. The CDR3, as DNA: TGTGCCAGCAGACGTGGGACAGACGTCCTGACTTTC. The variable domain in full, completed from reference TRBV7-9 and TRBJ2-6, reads DTGVSQNPRHKITKRGQNVTFRCDPISEHNRLYWYRQTLGQGPEFLTYFQNEAQLEKSRLLSDRFSAERPKGSFSTLEIQRTEQGDSAMYLCASRRGTDVLTFGAGSRLTVL.

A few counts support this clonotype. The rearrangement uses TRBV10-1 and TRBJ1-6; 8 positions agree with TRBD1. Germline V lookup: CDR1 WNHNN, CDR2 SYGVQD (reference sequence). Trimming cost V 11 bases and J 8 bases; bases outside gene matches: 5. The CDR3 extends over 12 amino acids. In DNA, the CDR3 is TGCGCCGGGACAGGACCTTATTCACCCCTCCACTTT. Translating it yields CAGTGPYSPLHF.

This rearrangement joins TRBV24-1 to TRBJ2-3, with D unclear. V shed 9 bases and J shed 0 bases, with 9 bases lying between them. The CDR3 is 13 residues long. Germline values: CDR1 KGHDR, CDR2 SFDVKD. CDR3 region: CATSRPSTDTQYF. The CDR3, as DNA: TGTGCCACCTCTCGGCCCAGCACAGATACGCAGTATTTT.

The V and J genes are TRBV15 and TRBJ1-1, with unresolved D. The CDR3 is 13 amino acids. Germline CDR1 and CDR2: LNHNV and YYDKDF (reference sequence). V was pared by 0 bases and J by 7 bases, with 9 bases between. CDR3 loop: CATSRDLVGEAFF. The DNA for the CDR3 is TGTGCCACCAGCAGAGATCTGGTCGGTGAAGCTTTCTTT. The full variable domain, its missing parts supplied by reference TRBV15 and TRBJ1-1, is DAMVIQNPRYQVTQFGKPVTLSCSQTLNHNVMYWYQQKSSQAPKLLFHYYDKDFNNEADTPDNFQSRRPNTSFCFLDIRSPGLGDTAMYLCATSRDLVGEAFFGQGTRLTVV.

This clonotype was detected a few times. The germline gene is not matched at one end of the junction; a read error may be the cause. The CDR3 here is CASSRDRGEPQYF. The CDR3 coding sequence is TGTGCTAGCAGCCGGGACAGGGGGGAGCCCCAGTACTTC. The chain links TRBV7-7 to TRBJ2-5; 11 bases line up with TRBD1. Germline V gene data show CDR1 as SSHAT and CDR2 as FNYEAQ (reference sequence). The CDR3 sequence is 13 residues long.

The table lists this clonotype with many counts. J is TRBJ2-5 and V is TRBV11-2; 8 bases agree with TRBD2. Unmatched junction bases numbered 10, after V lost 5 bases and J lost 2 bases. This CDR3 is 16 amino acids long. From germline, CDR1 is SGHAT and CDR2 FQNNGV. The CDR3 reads CASSGTRGGTQETQYF. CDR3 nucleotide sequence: TGTGCCAGCAGCGGGACTAGGGGGGGGACTCAAGAGACCCAGTACTTC.

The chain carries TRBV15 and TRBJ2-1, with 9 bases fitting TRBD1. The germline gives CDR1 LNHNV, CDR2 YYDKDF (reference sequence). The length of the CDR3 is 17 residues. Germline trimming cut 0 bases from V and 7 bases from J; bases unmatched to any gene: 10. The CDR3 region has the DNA TGTGCCACCAGCAGAGAGCTCACAGGGGGCGCGGGTAATGAGCAGTTCTTC. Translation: CATSRELTGGAGNEQFF.

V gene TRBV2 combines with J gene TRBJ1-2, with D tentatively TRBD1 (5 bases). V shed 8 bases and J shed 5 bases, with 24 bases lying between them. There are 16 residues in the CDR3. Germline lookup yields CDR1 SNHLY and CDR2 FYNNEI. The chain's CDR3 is CASGGPSTGERYGYTF. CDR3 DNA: TGTGCCAGCGGGGGACCGTCGACCGGGGAGAGGTATGGCTACACCTTC.

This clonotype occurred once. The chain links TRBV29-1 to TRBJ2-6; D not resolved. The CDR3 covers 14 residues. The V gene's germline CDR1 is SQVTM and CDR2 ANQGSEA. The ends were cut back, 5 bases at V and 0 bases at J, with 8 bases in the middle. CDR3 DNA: TGCAGCGTTTTTACGAACTCTGGGGCCAACGTCCTGACTTTC. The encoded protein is CSVFTNSGANVLTF.

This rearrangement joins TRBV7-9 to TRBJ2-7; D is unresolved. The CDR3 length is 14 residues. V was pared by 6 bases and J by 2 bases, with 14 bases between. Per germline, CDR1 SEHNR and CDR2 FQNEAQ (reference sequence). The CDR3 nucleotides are TGTGCCAGCAGTGCTAGTCCCAGGCCCTACGAGCAGTACTTC. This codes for CASSASPRPYEQYF.

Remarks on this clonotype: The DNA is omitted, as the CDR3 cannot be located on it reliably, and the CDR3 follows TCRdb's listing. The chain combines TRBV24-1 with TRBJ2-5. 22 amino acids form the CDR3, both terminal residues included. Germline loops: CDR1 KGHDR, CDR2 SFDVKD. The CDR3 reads CATSDSNMGNEKLFFGSGTQYF.

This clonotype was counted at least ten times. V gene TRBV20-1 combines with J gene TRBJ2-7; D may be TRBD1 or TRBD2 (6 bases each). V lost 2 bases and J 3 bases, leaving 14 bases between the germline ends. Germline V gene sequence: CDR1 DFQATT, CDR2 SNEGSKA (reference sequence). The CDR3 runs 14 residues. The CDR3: CSARSPQGGYEQYF. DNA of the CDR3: TGCAGTGCTAGATCCCCACAGGGAGGCTACGAGCAGTACTTC.

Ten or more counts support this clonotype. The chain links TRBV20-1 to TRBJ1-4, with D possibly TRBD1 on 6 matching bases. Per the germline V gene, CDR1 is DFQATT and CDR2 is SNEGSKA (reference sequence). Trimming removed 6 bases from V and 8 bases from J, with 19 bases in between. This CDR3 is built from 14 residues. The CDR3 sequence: CSAYLQGTGEKLFF. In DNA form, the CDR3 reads TGCAGTGCCTACCTGCAGGGGACGGGAGAAAAACTGTTTTTT.

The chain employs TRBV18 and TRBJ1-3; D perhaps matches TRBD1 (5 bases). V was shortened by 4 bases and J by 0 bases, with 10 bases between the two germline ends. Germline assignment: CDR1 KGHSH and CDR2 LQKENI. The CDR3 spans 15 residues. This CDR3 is CASSLGQGSGNTIYF. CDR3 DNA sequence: TGTGCCAGCTCACTCGGCCAGGGCTCTGGAAACACCATATATTTT.

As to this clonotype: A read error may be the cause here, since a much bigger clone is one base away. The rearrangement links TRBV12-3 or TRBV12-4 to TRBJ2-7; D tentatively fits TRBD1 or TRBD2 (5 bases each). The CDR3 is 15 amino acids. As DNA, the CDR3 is TGTACCAGCAGCTTTTCCGCCGTGGGGGACGGTGAGCAGTACTTC. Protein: CTSSFSAVGDGEQYF.

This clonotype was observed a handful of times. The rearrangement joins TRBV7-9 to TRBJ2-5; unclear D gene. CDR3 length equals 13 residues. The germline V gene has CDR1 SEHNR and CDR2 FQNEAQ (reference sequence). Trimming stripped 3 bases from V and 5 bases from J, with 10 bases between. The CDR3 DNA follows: TGTGCCAGCAGCTTTCTGGGTAGCGAGACCCAGTACTTC. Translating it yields CASSFLGSETQYF. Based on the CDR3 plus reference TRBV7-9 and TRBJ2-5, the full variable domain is DTGVSQNPRHKITKRGQNVTFRCDPISEHNRLYWYRQTLGQGPEFLTYFQNEAQLEKSRLLSDRFSAERPKGSFSTLEIQRTEQGDSAMYLCASSFLGSETQYFGPGTRLLVL.

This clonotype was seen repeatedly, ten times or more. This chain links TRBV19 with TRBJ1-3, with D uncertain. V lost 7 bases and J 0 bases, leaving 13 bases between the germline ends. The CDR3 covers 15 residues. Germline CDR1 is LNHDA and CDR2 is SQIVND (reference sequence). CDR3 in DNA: TGTGCCAGTACCATGGGTCGGAACTCTGGAAACACCATATATTTT. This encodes CASTMGRNSGNTIYF. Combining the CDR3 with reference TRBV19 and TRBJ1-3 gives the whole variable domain DGGITQSPKYLFRKEGQNVTLSCEQNLNHDAMYWYRQDPGQGLRLIYYSQIVNDFQKGDIAEGYSVSREKKESFPLTVTSAQKNPTAFYLCASTMGRNSGNTIYFGEGSWLTVV.

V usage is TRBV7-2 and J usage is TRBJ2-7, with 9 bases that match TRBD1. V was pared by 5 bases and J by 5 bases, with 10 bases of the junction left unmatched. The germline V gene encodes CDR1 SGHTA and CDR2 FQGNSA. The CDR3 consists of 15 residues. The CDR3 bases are TGTGCCAGCAGCGTAGTGGGGACAGGGTTCCACGAGCAGTACTTC. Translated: CASSVVGTGFHEQYF. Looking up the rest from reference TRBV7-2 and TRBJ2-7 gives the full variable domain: GAGVSQSPSNKVTEKGKDVELRCDPISGHTALYWYRQSLGQGLEFLIYFQGNSAPDKSGLPSDRFSAERTGGSVSTLTIQRTQQEDSAVYLCASSVVGTGFHEQYFGPGTRLTVT.

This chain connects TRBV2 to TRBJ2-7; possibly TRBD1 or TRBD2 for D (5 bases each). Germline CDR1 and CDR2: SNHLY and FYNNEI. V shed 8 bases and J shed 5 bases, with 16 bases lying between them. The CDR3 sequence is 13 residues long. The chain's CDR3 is CASSPTVGDEQYF. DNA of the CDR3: TGTGCCAGCTCACCCACGGTGGGGGACGAGCAGTACTTC.

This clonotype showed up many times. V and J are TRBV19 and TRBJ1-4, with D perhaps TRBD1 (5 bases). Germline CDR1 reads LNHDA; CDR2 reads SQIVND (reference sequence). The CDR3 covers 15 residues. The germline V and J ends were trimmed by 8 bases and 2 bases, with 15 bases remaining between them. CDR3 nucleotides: TGTGCCAGTCGGCGAGGGACCTATACTAATGAAAAACTGTTTTTT. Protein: CASRRGTYTNEKLFF.

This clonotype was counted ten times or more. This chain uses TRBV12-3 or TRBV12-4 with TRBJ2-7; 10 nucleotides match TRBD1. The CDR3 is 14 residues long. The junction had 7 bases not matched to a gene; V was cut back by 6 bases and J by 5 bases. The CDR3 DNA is TGTGCCAGCAGCCCCGGACAGGGGGTTAACGAGCAGTACTTC. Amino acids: CASSPGQGVNEQYF.